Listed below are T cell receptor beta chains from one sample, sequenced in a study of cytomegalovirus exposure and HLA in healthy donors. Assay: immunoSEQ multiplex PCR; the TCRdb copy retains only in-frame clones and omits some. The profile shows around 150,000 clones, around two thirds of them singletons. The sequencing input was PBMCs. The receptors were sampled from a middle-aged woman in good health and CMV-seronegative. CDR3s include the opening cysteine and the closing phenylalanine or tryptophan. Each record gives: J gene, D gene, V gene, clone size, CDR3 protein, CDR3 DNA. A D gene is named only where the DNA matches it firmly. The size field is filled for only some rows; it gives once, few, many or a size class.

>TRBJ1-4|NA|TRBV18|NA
CASSLTGNVEKLFF
TGTGCCAGCTCGCTTACAGGGAATGTTGAAAAACTGTTTTTT
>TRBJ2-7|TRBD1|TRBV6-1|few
CASSGDSSYEQYF
TGTGCCAGCAGTGGGGACAGCTCCTACGAGCAGTACTTC
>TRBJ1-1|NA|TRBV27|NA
CASRHGQTNTEAFF
TGTGCCAGCCGACACGGACAGACGAACACTGAAGCTTTCTTT
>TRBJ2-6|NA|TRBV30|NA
CAWGTHSGANVLTF
TGTGCCTGGGGGACACACTCTGGGGCCAACGTCCTGACTTTC
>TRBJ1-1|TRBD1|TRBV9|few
CASSSTGTGLTEAFF
TGTGCCAGCAGCTCAACCGGGACAGGGCTCACTGAAGCTTTCTTT
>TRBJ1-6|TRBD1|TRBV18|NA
CASSPDRGNSYNSPLHF
TGTGCCAGCTCACCGGACAGGGGGAATTCCTATAATTCACCCCTCCACTTT
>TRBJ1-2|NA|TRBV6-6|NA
CASSYLIETNYGYTF
TGTGCCAGCAGTTACCTAATAGAAACTAACTATGGCTACACCTTC
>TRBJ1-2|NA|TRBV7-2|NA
CASSSTGYGYTF
TGTGCCAGCAGCTCCACGGGCTATGGCTACACCTTC
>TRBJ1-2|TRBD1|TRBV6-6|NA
CASGQGNNGYTF
TGTGCCAGCGGACAGGGGAATAATGGCTACACCTTC
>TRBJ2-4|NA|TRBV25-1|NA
CASSAETVVKNIQYF
TGTGCCAGCAGTGCCGAGACAGTTGTCAAAAACATTCAGTACTTC
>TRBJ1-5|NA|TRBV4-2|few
CASSQWRDNQPQHF
TGTGCCAGCAGCCAATGGAGGGACAATCAGCCCCAGCATTTT
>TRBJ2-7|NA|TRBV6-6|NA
CASTRGISYEQYF
TGTGCCAGCACCAGGGGAATCTCCTACGAGCAGTACTTC
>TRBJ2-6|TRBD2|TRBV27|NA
CASSLDAGRDGNSGANVLTF
TGTGCCAGCAGTTTAGATGCAGGGAGGGACGGTAACTCTGGGGCCAACGTCCTGACTTTC
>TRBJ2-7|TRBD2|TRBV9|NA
CASSEGVAGVYEQYF
TGTGCCAGCAGCGAGGGAGTAGCGGGCGTCTACGAGCAGTACTTC
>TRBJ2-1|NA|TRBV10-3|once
CAISESGGPYNEQFF
TGTGCCATCAGTGAGTCGGGTGGGCCCTACAATGAGCAGTTCTTC
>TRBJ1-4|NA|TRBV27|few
CASRQHRGNEKLFF
TGTGCCAGCAGACAACATAGGGGTAATGAAAAACTGTTTTTT
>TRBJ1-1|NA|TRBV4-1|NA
CASSQDLGGLRDTEAFF
TGCGCCAGCAGCCAAGATCTTGGGGGCCTTAGGGACACTGAAGCTTTCTTT
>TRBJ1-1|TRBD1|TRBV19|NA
CASSTRQGMNTEAFF
TGTGCCAGTAGTACCAGACAGGGTATGAACACTGAAGCTTTCTTT
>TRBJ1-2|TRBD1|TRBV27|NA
CASLNTGALGYGYTF
TGTGCCAGCCTTAATACAGGGGCTTTAGGCTATGGCTACACCTTC
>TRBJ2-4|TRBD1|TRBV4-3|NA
CASSHTGDPKNIQYF
TGCGCCAGCAGCCATACAGGGGACCCCAAAAACATTCAGTACTTC
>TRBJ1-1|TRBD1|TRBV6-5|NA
CASSYNRGNTEAFF
TGTGCCAGCAGTTACAACAGGGGGAACACTGAAGCTTTCTTT
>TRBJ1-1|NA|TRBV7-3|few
CASSLWAGPNTEAFF
TGTGCCAGCAGCTTATGGGCAGGGCCCAACACTGAAGCTTTCTTT